These 20 T cell receptor beta chains were all obtained from the same sample, sequenced in a study of T cells in Graves' hyperthyroidism and ophthalmopathy (dated by TCRdb to the late 2010s). The receptor library was made with multiplex PCR. Sequencing was carried out with an Illumina HiSeq 2000. TCR beta CDR3 regions were amplified from RNA transcripts. For the first round of RT-PCR on the TCR CDR3, the HTBI primer set was used together with the Qiagen OneStep RT-PCR kit. Using fastp at Q25 and MiXCR, TCRdb reprocessed the public reads and kept productive beta chains. Every entry covers one CDR3 protein and lists the most common genes and DNA from its rows. A total of 400,000 to 550,000 distinct CDR3 sequences appear in this sample, around 22% of them only once. Around 11% of the sample goes to the ten largest clones. The material sequenced was blood. All receptors derive from a woman aged 25 to 39 with Graves' ophthalmopathy.

There are many counts of this clonotype. This sequence joins TRBV10-3 and TRBJ1-1; 8 nucleotides align to TRBD1. Germline V gene lookup returns CDR1 ENHRY and CDR2 SYGVKD. The V and J ends lost 6 bases and 1 base, in that order; junction bases with no gene match: 7. CDR3 length: 15 residues. This CDR3 is CAIRASGTGNTEAFF. CDR3 in DNA: TGTGCCATCAGAGCATCCGGGACAGGGAACACTGAAGCTTTCTTT.

The chain has TRBV18 and TRBJ2-2, with 7 bases identical to TRBD2. V dropped 3 bases and J dropped 3; count of bases not matched to a gene: 13. The CDR3 has 18 amino acids. Germline loops: CDR1 KGHSH, CDR2 LQKENI. The CDR3: CASSPRERGPEDTGELFF. Written as DNA, the CDR3 is TGTGCCAGCTCACCCAGGGAGCGGGGACCCGAGGACACCGGGGAGCTGTTTTTT.

This clonotype occurred many times. The gene calls are TRBV12-3 or TRBV12-4 and TRBJ2-7; D is ambiguous. The CDR3 spans 14 residues. V lost 3 bases and J lost 4, with 13 bases in between. CDR3 protein: CASSLYKLGYEQYF. The CDR3 nucleotides read TGTGCCAGCAGTTTGTACAAACTGGGATACGAGCAGTACTTC.

This clonotype was seen at least ten times. V and J are TRBV7-9 and TRBJ1-1; 7 bases are a match to TRBD1. CDR1 is SEHNR and CDR2 is FQNEAQ in the germline V gene (reference sequence). With V trimmed by 6 bases and J by 11 bases, 9 bases remained unmatched. The CDR3 has 12 amino acids. The DNA of the CDR3 is TGTGCCAGCAGTAAAACAGGGGCGGTGGCTTTCTTT. Amino acid sequence: CASSKTGAVAFF.

This clonotype has ten or more counts. This sequence joins TRBV27 and TRBJ1-2; TRBD1 is a possible D gene (5 bases). The V end lost 2 bases, the J end lost 4 bases, and 14 bases lay between the germline ends. The CDR3 runs to 15 residues. Germline V CDR1 and CDR2: MNHEY, SMNVEV (reference sequence). CDR3 nucleotide sequence: TGTGCCAGCAGTTTAAGGGGCAGGGTCTCCTATGGCTACACCTTC. Its protein is CASSLRGRVSYGYTF.

This clonotype has a count of ten or more. The rearrangement uses TRBV4-1 and TRBJ1-3; D gene uncertain. There are 15 residues in the CDR3. Trimming stripped 1 base from V and 0 bases from J, with 7 bases between. Germline V CDR1 and CDR2: MGHRA, YSYEKL. DNA of the CDR3: TGCGCCAGCAGCCAAGGTTCGGACTCTGGAAACACCATATATTTT. Encoded protein: CASSQGSDSGNTIYF.

The V gene is TRBV11-2, the J gene TRBJ2-7; 10 bases line up with TRBD2. The CDR3 has 16 amino acids. The V gene end was trimmed by 2 bases and the J gene end by 2 bases; junction bases not matched to a gene: 6. Per the germline V gene, CDR1 is SGHAT and CDR2 is FQNNGV. In DNA form, the CDR3 reads TGTGCCAGCAGCTTACTAAAAACTAGCGGGACCTACGAGCAGTACTTC. Amino acids: CASSLLKTSGTYEQYF.

The gene calls are TRBV15 and TRBJ1-5, with D perhaps matching TRBD1 (6 bases). V was cut by 6 bases and J by 2 bases, with 14 bases left in between. Germline V CDR1 and CDR2: LNHNV, YYDKDF (reference sequence). The CDR3 has 15 residues. The CDR3 bases are TGTGCCACCAGGGGGGGGCGGAATGGCAATCAGCCCCAGCATTTT. This sequence encodes CATRGGRNGNQPQHF.

The table lists this clonotype with a few counts. The J gene is TRBJ2-7, the V gene TRBV10-3, with 11 nucleotides matching TRBD1. Trimming at V came to 10 bases and at J to 2 bases, leaving 7 bases not matched to a gene. The CDR3 is made up of 14 amino acids. Per germline, CDR1 ENHRY and CDR2 SYGVKD. CDR3 coding DNA: TGTGCCACCAGGCCGGGACAGGGGGCCTACGAGCAGTACTTC. This codes for CATRPGQGAYEQYF.

This chain links TRBV2 with TRBJ2-7; 7 bases agree with TRBD1. CDR3 length: 14 residues. Per the germline V gene, CDR1 is SNHLY and CDR2 is FYNNEI. V shed 5 bases and J 6 bases; nucleotides not matched to a gene: 10. CDR3 sequence reads: CASSWTGPKGEQYF. CDR3 in DNA: TGTGCCAGCAGTTGGACAGGCCCTAAGGGCGAGCAGTACTTC.

This clonotype was picked up many times. The rearrangement uses TRBV19 and TRBJ2-2; weak D call: TRBD2 (5 bases). CDR3 length: 15 amino acids. V was pared by 8 bases and J by 7 bases, with 20 bases between. CDR1 is LNHDA, CDR2 SQIVND, per germline (reference sequence). CDR3 coding DNA: TGTGCCAGTGCTTCCGGGCCCGAGGGTTTCGGGGAGCTGTTTTTT. Its translation is CASASGPEGFGELFF.

This clonotype was seen ten or more times. V usage is TRBV28 and J usage is TRBJ1-5, with 7 bases lining up with TRBD1. Germline trimming cut 8 bases from V and 4 bases from J; bases unmatched to any gene: 11. Germline CDR1 MDHEN, CDR2 SYDVKM. This CDR3 region has 15 residues. CDR3 sequence (DNA): TGTGCCAGCTTGGGGGGGACAGCTTCGAATCAGCCCCAGCATTTT. It translates to CASLGGTASNQPQHF.

This clonotype has at least ten counts. The rearrangement joins TRBV5-5 to TRBJ2-7; TRBD1 matches at 8 bases. The CDR3 contains 15 residues. With V trimmed by 3 bases and J by 5 bases, 10 bases remained unmatched. Per germline, CDR1 SGHKS and CDR2 YYEKEE (reference sequence). CDR3 sequence: CASSSGQGRVDEQYF. The DNA for the CDR3 is TGTGCCAGCAGCTCTGGACAGGGACGAGTTGACGAGCAGTACTTC.

In its sample, this clonotype was seen many times. The genes are TRBV12-3 or TRBV12-4 and TRBJ1-1; perhaps TRBD1 as D (5 bases). The CDR3 extends over 15 amino acids. Trimming removed 1 base from V and 6 bases from J, with 15 bases in between. This CDR3 is CASSLEIGGRAEAFF. The DNA of the CDR3 is TGTGCCAGCAGTTTAGAGATCGGGGGTAGGGCTGAAGCTTTCTTT.

This clonotype was picked up many times. The chain recombines TRBV7-2 with TRBJ2-5, with D perhaps assigned TRBD1 or TRBD2 (5 bases each). CDR3 length: 14 residues. V was shortened by 1 base and J by 2 bases, with 8 bases between the two germline ends. The V gene's germline CDR1 is SGHTA and CDR2 FQGNSA. The CDR3 region has the DNA TGTGCCAGCAGCTTAGGGGGACCTCAAGAGACCCAGTACTTC. As protein: CASSLGGPQETQYF.

This clonotype was recorded at least ten times. J is TRBJ1-5 and V is TRBV7-8; TRBD1 aligns across 9 bases. This CDR3 spans 15 amino acids. Germline CDR1 SGHVS, CDR2 FQNEAQ. With 5 bases clipped from V and 6 bases from J, the junction kept 8 bases outside the gene matches. The CDR3 region is CASSPTPGQGQPQHF. The CDR3 DNA reads TGTGCCAGCAGCCCTACCCCGGGACAGGGTCAGCCCCAGCATTTT.

The genes are TRBV11-2 and TRBJ1-1; unclear D gene. CDR1 is SGHAT, CDR2 FQNNGV, per germline. CDR3 length equals 16 residues. V shed 4 bases and J shed 6 bases, with 21 bases lying between them. CDR3 sequence (DNA): TGTGCCAGCAGCTCCGCATCTGGGATGTCTCGCGCTGAAGCTTTCTTT. This sequence encodes CASSSASGMSRAEAFF.

The chain couples TRBV24-1 to TRBJ2-2; D may be TRBD1 or TRBD2 (5 bases each). CDR1 KGHDR and CDR2 SFDVKD come from the germline V gene. This CDR3 has 15 amino acids. Trimming cost V 6 bases and J 6 bases, with 16 bases left between them. CDR3 region: CATSPGTGSSGELFF. The DNA for the CDR3 is TGTGCCACCAGTCCCGGGACGGGATCCTCCGGGGAGCTGTTTTTT.

This clonotype has at least ten counts. The rearrangement links TRBV12-3 or TRBV12-4 to TRBJ2-5, with D perhaps matching TRBD1 or TRBD2 (5 bases each). Trimming took off 2 bases at V and 1 base at J, with 17 bases between the two ends. The CDR3 has 17 amino acids. CDR3 sequence reads: CASSLNFGGPLQETQYF. CDR3 nucleotides: TGTGCCAGCAGTTTAAATTTTGGGGGACCACTCCAAGAGACCCAGTACTTC.

This clonotype was counted many times. This chain uses TRBV19 with TRBJ1-5; D remains ambiguous. The CDR3 consists of 12 residues. Trimming left V 8 bases short and J 5 bases short, with 10 bases between. Germline values: CDR1 LNHDA, CDR2 SQIVND (reference sequence). The CDR3 is CASANVDQPQHF. CDR3 nucleotide sequence: TGTGCCAGTGCGAATGTGGATCAGCCCCAGCATTTT.